This is a list of T cell receptor beta chains from one sample in a study of blood T cell repertoires in COVID-19. The repertoire was sequenced with immunoSEQ multiplex PCR; TCRdb's copy has only in-frame clones and lacks some. The sample lists under 130,000 clones; roughly nine tenths were seen once. Sequencing used peripheral blood. These receptors were obtained from a woman of 80 years or more in a cohort sampled during active COVID-19. CDR3s include the opening cysteine and the closing phenylalanine or tryptophan. Fields, in order: V gene, J gene, D gene, CDR3 protein. A D gene is named only where the DNA matches it firmly.

TRBV14,TRBJ2-7,-,CASTTRSPGAPYEQYF
TRBV10-1,TRBJ2-7,TRBD2,CASSPGLAGYEQYF
TRBV29-1,TRBJ2-3,TRBD2,CSVTGTSGLDTQYF
TRBV18,TRBJ1-1,-,CASSPASMNTEAFF
TRBV5-6,TRBJ2-5,TRBD2,CASSPPLAGLSQETQYF
TRBV12-3/TRBV12-4,TRBJ2-1,-,CASSLSAVHEQFF
TRBV19,TRBJ2-2,TRBD2,CATPPPLLAGVNTGELFF
TRBV20-1,TRBJ2-5,TRBD2,CSASVPGGNPPTQYF
TRBV12-3/TRBV12-4,TRBJ2-7,-,CASSLGLAQYF
TRBV25-1,TRBJ2-1,-,CASSSPSWGDEQFF
TRBV7-3,TRBJ2-1,TRBD1,CASSVLPGQGAREQFF